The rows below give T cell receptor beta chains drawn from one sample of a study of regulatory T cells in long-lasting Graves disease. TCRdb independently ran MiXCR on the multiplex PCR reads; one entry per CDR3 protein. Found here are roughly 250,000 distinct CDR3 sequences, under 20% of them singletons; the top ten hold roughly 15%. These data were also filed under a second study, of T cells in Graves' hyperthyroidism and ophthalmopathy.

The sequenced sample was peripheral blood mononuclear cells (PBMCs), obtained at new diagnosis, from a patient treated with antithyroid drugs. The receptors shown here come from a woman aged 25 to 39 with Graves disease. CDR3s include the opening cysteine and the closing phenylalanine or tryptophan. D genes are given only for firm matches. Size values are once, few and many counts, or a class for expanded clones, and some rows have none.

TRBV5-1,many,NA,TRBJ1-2,CASRPGRVTDGYGYTF,TGCGCCAGCAGACCTGGACGTGTGACAGACGGATATGGCTACACCTTC
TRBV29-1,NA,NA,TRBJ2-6,CSVDFGGGANVLTF,TGCAGCGTTGATTTTGGGGGTGGGGCCAACGTCCTGACTTTC
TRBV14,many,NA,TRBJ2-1,CASRRDTNNEQFF,TGTGCCAGCCGCCGGGACACCAACAATGAGCAGTTCTTC
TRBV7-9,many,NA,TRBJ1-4,CASSLGADEKLFF,TGTGCCAGCAGCTTGGGTGCCGATGAAAAACTGTTTTTT
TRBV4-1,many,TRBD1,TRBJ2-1,CASSQERTGGLNEQFF,TGCGCCAGCAGCCAAGAGAGGACAGGGGGTCTCAATGAGCAGTTCTTC
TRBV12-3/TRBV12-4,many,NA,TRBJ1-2,CASSFRTYGYTF,TGTGCCAGCAGTTTCAGGACCTATGGCTACACCTTC
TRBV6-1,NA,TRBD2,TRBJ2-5,CASSEPAGGVARETQYF,TGTGCCAGCAGTGAACCAGCGGGAGGGGTTGCTAGGGAGACCCAGTACTTC
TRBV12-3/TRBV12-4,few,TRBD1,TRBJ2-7,CASSLTGTGNYEQYF,TGTGCCAGCAGTTTAACCGGGACAGGGAACTACGAGCAGTACTTC
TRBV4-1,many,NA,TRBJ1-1,CASSQRSTGEAFF,TGTGCCAGCAGCCAAAGGAGCACAGGGGAAGCTTTCTTT
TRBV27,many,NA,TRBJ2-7,CASSPPPRQGYEQYF,TGTGCCAGCAGTCCACCCCCCCGGCAGGGCTACGAGCAGTACTTC
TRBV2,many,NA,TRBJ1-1,CASTLSASMNTEAFF,TGTGCCAGCACTCTTTCGGCCAGCATGAACACTGAAGCTTTCTTT
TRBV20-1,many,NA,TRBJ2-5,CSALEVSQETQYF,TGCAGTGCGTTAGAGGTCAGCCAAGAGACCCAGTACTTC
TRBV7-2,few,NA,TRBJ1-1,CASSLDYPVLNTEAFF,TGTGCCAGCAGCTTAGATTACCCTGTCCTGAACACTGAAGCTTTCTTT
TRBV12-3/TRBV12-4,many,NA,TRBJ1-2,CASSPARYGYTF,TGTGCCAGCAGCCCAGCTCGCTATGGCTACACCTTC
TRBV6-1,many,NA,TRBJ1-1,CASRASGDSTEAFF,TGTGCCAGCCGGGCCTCAGGGGACTCCACTGAAGCTTTCTTT
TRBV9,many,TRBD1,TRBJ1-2,CASSVPPGQGFCGYTF,TGTGCCAGCAGCGTACCTCCGGGACAGGGTTTTTGTGGCTACACCTTC
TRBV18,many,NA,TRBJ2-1,CASSLNTGDNEQFF,TGTGCCAGCTCACTTAATACGGGGGACAATGAGCAGTTCTTC
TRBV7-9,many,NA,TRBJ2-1,CAISTAYNEQFF,TGTGCCATTTCCACCGCGTACAATGAGCAGTTCTTC
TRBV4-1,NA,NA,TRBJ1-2,CASSRPARVRDYGYTF,TGCGCCAGCAGCCGCCCAGCCAGGGTAAGGGACTATGGCTACACCTTC
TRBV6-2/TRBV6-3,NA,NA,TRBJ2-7,CASSTTPDSRGYEQYF,TGTGCCAGCAGTACCACCCCGGACAGTAGAGGGTACGAGCAGTACTTC
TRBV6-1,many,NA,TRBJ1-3,CASSPVTGSGNTIYF,TGTGCCAGCTCCCCCGTTACAGGGAGTGGAAACACCATATATTTT
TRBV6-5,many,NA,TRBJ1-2,CASSYSRGPGYGYTF,TGTGCCAGCAGTTACTCAAGGGGTCCGGGCTATGGCTACACCTTC
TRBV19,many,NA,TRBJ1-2,CASSIDPTLNYGYTF,TGTGCCAGTAGTATCGACCCGACACTAAACTATGGCTACACCTTC
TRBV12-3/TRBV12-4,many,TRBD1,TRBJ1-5,CASRFGQGGDQPQHF,TGTGCCAGCAGGTTCGGACAGGGTGGGGATCAGCCCCAGCATTTT
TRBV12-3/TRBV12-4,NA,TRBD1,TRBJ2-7,CASTETGDVYEQYF,TGTGCCAGCACCGAGACAGGGGATGTCTACGAGCAGTACTTC
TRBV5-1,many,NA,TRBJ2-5,CASSEGVNLAGETQYF,TGCGCCAGCAGCGAGGGGGTCAACTTAGCGGGAGAGACCCAGTACTTC
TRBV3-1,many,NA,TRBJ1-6,CASSQDFTYSPLHF,TGTGCCAGCAGCCAAGATTTCACCTATTCACCCCTCCACTTT
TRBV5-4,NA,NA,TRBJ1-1,CASSLWALHTEAFF,TGTGCCAGCAGCTTGTGGGCGCTTCACACTGAAGCTTTCTTT
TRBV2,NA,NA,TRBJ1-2,CASSEGGYGCTF,TGTGCCAGCAGCGAGGGCGGCTATGGCTGCACCTTC
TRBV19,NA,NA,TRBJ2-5,CASSSPGTASREAQYF,TGTGCCAGTAGTTCCCCCGGGACGGCCTCTCGAGAGGCCCAGTACTTC
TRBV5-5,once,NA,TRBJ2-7,CASSLQGGSYEQYF,TGTGCCAGCAGCCTACAGGGTGGGTCCTACGAGCAGTACTTC
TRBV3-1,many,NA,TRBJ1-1,CASSRTDNTEAFF,TGTGCCAGCAGCCGTACCGATAACACTGAAGCTTTCTTT
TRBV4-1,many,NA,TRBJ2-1,CASSQPIRDGNNEQFF,TGCGCCAGCAGCCAGCCGATTAGGGACGGAAACAATGAGCAGTTCTTC
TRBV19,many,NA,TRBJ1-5,CASSIDSGVEQPQHF,TGTGCCAGTAGTATAGATTCCGGGGTTGAGCAGCCCCAGCATTTT
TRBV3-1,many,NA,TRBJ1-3,CASSQDVGGSGNTIYF,TGTGCCAGCAGCCAAGATGTAGGGGGCTCTGGAAACACCATATATTTT
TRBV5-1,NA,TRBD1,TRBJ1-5,CASSLEQGSNQPQHF,TGCGCCAGCAGCTTGGAACAGGGGAGCAATCAGCCCCAGCATTTT
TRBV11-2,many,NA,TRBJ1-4,CASSLGRSNEKLFF,TGTGCCAGCAGCTTAGGTCGGTCTAATGAAAAACTGTTTTTT
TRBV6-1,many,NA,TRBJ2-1,CASSEARGGNEQFF,TGTGCCAGCAGTGAAGCGAGGGGGGGCAATGAGCAGTTCTTC
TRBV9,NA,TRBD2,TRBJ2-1,CASSPRGVAEDNEQFF,TGTGCCAGCAGCCCACGGGGGGTAGCGGAAGACAATGAGCAGTTCTTC
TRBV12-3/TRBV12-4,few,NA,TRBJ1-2,CASNQDYGYTF,TGTGCCAGCAACCAGGACTATGGCTACACCTTC
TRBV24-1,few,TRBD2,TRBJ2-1,CATSSSGPYNEQFF,TGTGCCACCAGCTCTAGCGGACCCTACAATGAGCAGTTCTTC
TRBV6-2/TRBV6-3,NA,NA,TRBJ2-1,CASSYSLGGYNEQFF,TGTGCCAGCAGTTACTCGTTGGGGGGTTACAATGAGCAGTTCTTC
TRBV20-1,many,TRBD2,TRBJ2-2,CSAAPRLARNTGELFF,TGCAGTGCCGCGCCCCGACTAGCGAGAAACACCGGGGAGCTGTTTTTT
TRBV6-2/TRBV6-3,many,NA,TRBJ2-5,CASSYSRETQYF,TGTGCCAGCAGTTACTCCCGGGAGACCCAGTACTTC
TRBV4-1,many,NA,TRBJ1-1,CASSAPTMNTEAFF,TGCGCCAGCAGCGCCCCTACAATGAACACTGAAGCTTTCTTT
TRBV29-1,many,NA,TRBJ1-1,CSVVGRDEAFF,TGCAGCGTTGTCGGAAGGGATGAAGCTTTCTTT
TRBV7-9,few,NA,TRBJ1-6,CASSLAGVNSPLHF,TGTGCCAGCAGCTTGGCAGGGGTGAATTCACCCCTCCACTTT
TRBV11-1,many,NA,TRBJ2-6,CASSSRQVHSGANVLTF,TGTGCCAGCAGCTCGAGACAAGTACACTCTGGGGCCAACGTCCTGACTTTC
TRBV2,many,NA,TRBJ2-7,CASSGTVVEQYF,TGTGCCAGCAGTGGGACAGTTGTCGAGCAGTACTTC
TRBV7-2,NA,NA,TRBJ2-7,CASSLDFSYEQYF,TGTGCCAGCAGCTTAGACTTCTCCTACGAGCAGTACTTC
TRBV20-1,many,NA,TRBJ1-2,CSATTAEHGYTF,TGCAGTGCTACTACAGCCGAGCATGGCTACACCTTC
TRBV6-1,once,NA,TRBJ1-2,CASSAPGELPNGYTF,TGTGCCAGCAGTGCCCCCGGCGAGCTGCCGAACGGCTACACCTTC
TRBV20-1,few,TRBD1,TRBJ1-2,CSGTRDRIAGYTF,TGCAGTGGGACCAGGGACAGGATAGCTGGCTACACCTTC
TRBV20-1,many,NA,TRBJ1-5,CSAQTAEGTQPQHF,TGCAGTGCTCAAACGGCGGAGGGGACTCAGCCCCAGCATTTT
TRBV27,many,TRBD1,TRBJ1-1,CASSWGQGSLNTEAFF,TGTGCCAGCAGTTGGGGACAGGGATCCCTGAACACTGAAGCTTTCTTT
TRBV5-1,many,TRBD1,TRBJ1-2,CASSLDRDRVTF,TGCGCCAGCAGCTTGGACCGGGACAGGGTCACCTTC
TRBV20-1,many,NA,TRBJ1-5,CSAVQDSDQPQHF,TGCAGTGCAGTACAGGACTCGGATCAGCCCCAGCATTTT
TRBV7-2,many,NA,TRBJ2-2,CASSFAAGELFF,TGTGCCAGCAGTTTCGCTGCCGGGGAGCTGTTTTTT
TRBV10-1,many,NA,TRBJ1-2,CASSESGKYGYTF,TGCGCCAGCAGTGAGTCCGGAAAATATGGCTACACCTTC
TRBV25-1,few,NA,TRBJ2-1,CASSDSWGIGYNEQFF,TGTGCCAGCAGTGATTCTTGGGGTATAGGCTACAATGAGCAGTTCTTC